The rows below give T cell receptor beta chains drawn from one sample of a study of blood T cells in healthy people across ages. TCRdb passed the 5' RACE reads through MiXCR, listing each CDR3 protein once. The sample records under 1,000,000 distinct CDR3 sequences, around half being singletons. Sequences were obtained from blood. Every receptor here comes from a man at least 80 years old in good health. CDR3s include the opening cysteine and the closing phenylalanine or tryptophan. Each record gives: CDR3 DNA, CDR3 protein, V gene, D gene, J gene, clone size, CDR3 length. The D gene is left open where the match is weak. Size is stated for part of the rows, as once, few or many counts, or as a class when the clone is expanded.

TGTGCCAGCAGTCCCCGGACTAGCGGGAGTGAGACCCAGTACTTC CASSPRTSGSETQYF TRBV12-3/TRBV12-4 TRBD2 TRBJ2-5 many 15
TGCAGCGTTGAAAGGGGCACTTACGAGCAGTACTTC CSVERGTYEQYF TRBV29-1 . TRBJ2-7 once 12
TGTGCCAGCAGGGTCAATTTGGGCGCCGGCAGGGAACTGGAAGATACGCAGTATTTT CASRVNLGAGRELEDTQYF TRBV6-1 . TRBJ2-3 . 19
TGCGCCAGCAGCTACGGGACTAGCGGGAGGGTAGGCGAGCAGTACTTC CASSYGTSGRVGEQYF TRBV5-1 TRBD2 TRBJ2-7 few 16
TGTGCCAGCAGCCAGCTAGCTGACATCCACGAGCAGTACTTC CASSQLADIHEQYF TRBV14 . TRBJ2-7 few 14
TGCAGTGCTAGAGAAATGGCTGGTTACAATGAGCAGTTCTTC CSAREMAGYNEQFF TRBV20-1 . TRBJ2-1 . 14
TGTGCCAGCAGCGTAGGTAGGAGCGGGAGCAACCAAGAGACCCAGTACTTC CASSVGRSGSNQETQYF TRBV9 TRBD2 TRBJ2-5 . 17
TGTGCCAGCAGTGAATCGAGCGGGAGTTATCTCGGCAATGAGCAGTTCTTC CASSESSGSYLGNEQFF TRBV6-1 TRBD2 TRBJ2-1 few 17
TGTGCCACCAGCAGAGTTGGGGAAATGGCGAACCAGTTCTTC CATSRVGEMANQFF TRBV15 . TRBJ2-1 . 14
TGTGCCAGCAGCCAGTCCGGGACCCCATTTGATGGGCAGTTCTTC CASSQSGTPFDGQFF TRBV12-3/TRBV12-4 . TRBJ2-1 . 15
TGTGCCAGCAGACAGGGGGTTATGGGTGAAAAACTGTTTTTT CASRQGVMGEKLFF TRBV12-3/TRBV12-4 TRBD1 TRBJ1-4 . 14
TGCAGTGCTCTCACAGGGGGCACCGGGGAGCTGTTTTTT CSALTGGTGELFF TRBV20-1 TRBD1 TRBJ2-2 . 13
TGTGCCAGCAGTGAAGCAGCTACCTGGACAGGGCTCTATGGCTACACCTTC CASSEAATWTGLYGYTF TRBV6-1 TRBD1 TRBJ1-2 few 17
TGTGCCAGCAGCCATTATAACTCACCCCTCCACTTT CASSHYNSPLHF TRBV14 . TRBJ1-6 many 12
TGTGCCTGGAGTGTACGGACATCTAACTATGGCTACACCTTC CAWSVRTSNYGYTF TRBV30 . TRBJ1-2 . 14
TGCAGCGTTCGGACAGGAGCCCACAATGAGCAGTTCTTC CSVRTGAHNEQFF TRBV29-1 TRBD1 TRBJ2-1 . 13
TGTGCCAGCAGATCAGGGACTAGCACAGATACGCAGTATTTT CASRSGTSTDTQYF TRBV11-2 . TRBJ2-3 many 14
TGTACCACCAGTATCGCCGGAACAGGCGAGACCCAGTACTTC CTTSIAGTGETQYF TRBV15 . TRBJ2-5 . 14
TGTGCCAGCAGCCAAGATCCACTAGCGGGAGGGGCTGGGTACTTC CASSQDPLAGGAGYF TRBV3-1 TRBD2 TRBJ2-7 . 15
TGCAGTGCTTCGGTTCCGGGACTAGCGGGACTGTGGGAGACCCAGTACTTC CSASVPGLAGLWETQYF TRBV20-1 TRBD2 TRBJ2-5 . 17
TGCAGTGCTAGAACGGAGGGGACGGGAGACGGTGCCGAGCAGTACTTC CSARTEGTGDGAEQYF TRBV20-1 . TRBJ2-7 . 16
TGTGCCAGCAGCATGGGAGGACCTAATGAAAAACTGTTTTTT CASSMGGPNEKLFF TRBV6-1 . TRBJ1-4 . 14
TGTGCCAGCAGTTCCCTGGGACGTTTTAATTCACCCCTCCACTTT CASSSLGRFNSPLHF TRBV27 . TRBJ1-6 . 15
TGTGCCAGCAGCTCGAATTTCTACAATGAGCAGTTCTTC CASSSNFYNEQFF TRBV7-2 . TRBJ2-1 few 13
TGCAGTGCTAGTTACATGACCTACGAGCAGTACTTC CSASYMTYEQYF TRBV20-1 . TRBJ2-7 . 12
TGTGCCAGCAGCCCGGGCCAGGAGAACACCGGGGAGCTGTTTTTT CASSPGQENTGELFF TRBV6-6 . TRBJ2-2 . 15
TGCGCCAGCGGCAAAACTCCAGGATCCGCGGAGGAGGAGCAGTACTTC CASGKTPGSAEEEQYF TRBV5-1 . TRBJ2-7 . 16
TGTGCCAGCAGCACCCGAGCCAGGGGTGGCCAAGAGACCCAGTACTTC CASSTRARGGQETQYF TRBV12-3/TRBV12-4 . TRBJ2-5 few 16
TGTGCCAGCAGTTACGCCCCCCGCGAGCAGTACTTC CASSYAPREQYF TRBV6-2/TRBV6-3 . TRBJ2-7 . 12
TGTGCCACGGGGCTTAGCGGGTTCGACGAGCAGTACTTC CATGLSGFDEQYF TRBV6-2/TRBV6-3 TRBD2 TRBJ2-7 few 13
TGTGCCAGCAGCCGACACAGGACAGGGTTTAGGGAGCAGTACTTC CASSRHRTGFREQYF TRBV28 TRBD1 TRBJ2-7 . 15
TGTGTCAGCAGTTCGTCGGGACAGGGGGCGGAGACCCAGTACTTC CVSSSSGQGAETQYF TRBV28 TRBD1 TRBJ2-5 . 15
TGCGCCAGCAGCCAAGATCCCGGGCAGACTAGCGGGAGGAGCTCCCACAATGAGCAGTACTTC CASSQDPGQTSGRSSHNEQYF TRBV4-3 TRBD2 TRBJ2-7 . 21
TGTGCCAGCAGCCCCGGGACAGGGAGGGGCTACACCTTC CASSPGTGRGYTF TRBV7-2 TRBD1 TRBJ1-2 few 13
TGTGCCAGCAGCTTGCGAGACAGGTCTAGGAATTCACCCCTCCACTTT CASSLRDRSRNSPLHF TRBV5-6 . TRBJ1-6 . 16
TGTGCCAGCAGTTCACAGGGGACCTCCTACGAGCAGTACTTC CASSSQGTSYEQYF TRBV12-3/TRBV12-4 TRBD1 TRBJ2-7 . 14
TGTGCTAGTGGTTCGGGACTTGCCTCCTACAATGAGCAGTTCTTC CASGSGLASYNEQFF TRBV12-5 . TRBJ2-1 . 15
TGCGCCAGCAGCTCCCCGGGGGGCAGCTCTGGAAACACCATATATTTT CASSSPGGSSGNTIYF TRBV5-1 . TRBJ1-3 . 16
TGTGCCAGCAGTTTAAGGTGGACTAGCGGGACCAATGAGCAGTTCTTC CASSLRWTSGTNEQFF TRBV12-3/TRBV12-4 TRBD2 TRBJ2-1 . 16
TGTGCCAGCAGCTTAGCTAGCGGGAGGGCCCTCAAAAACATTCAGTACTTC CASSLASGRALKNIQYF TRBV7-2 TRBD2 TRBJ2-4 once 17
TGCGCCAGCAGCTTTTCTCAGGAGTACGAGCAGTACTTC CASSFSQEYEQYF TRBV5-1 . TRBJ2-7 . 13
TGTGCCAGCAGGGGGGACAGGGGACGCTACACAGATACGCAGTATTTT CASRGDRGRYTDTQYF TRBV3-1 TRBD1 TRBJ2-3 . 16
TGCAGTGCTATGATGCCCAACACTGAAGCTTTCTTT CSAMMPNTEAFF TRBV20-1 . TRBJ1-1 few 12
TGTGCCAGCAGCCCAACAGGGGCTGGGGCCAACGTCCTGACTTTC CASSPTGAGANVLTF TRBV5-6 TRBD1 TRBJ2-6 few 15
TGTGCCAGCAGCCAGGACAGTTCCAAAAACATTCAGTACTTC CASSQDSSKNIQYF TRBV7-3 . TRBJ2-4 . 14
TGCGCCAGCAGCGAGAATACGGATACGCAGTATTTT CASSENTDTQYF TRBV5-1 . TRBJ2-3 few 12
TGTGCCAGCAGTGGACAGGCTTCCTTCTCCTACGAGCAGTACTTC CASSGQASFSYEQYF TRBV6-1 . TRBJ2-7 few 15
TGTGCCAGCAGCCAAGATCGGACCCGCCCGAGCTATGGCTACACCTTC CASSQDRTRPSYGYTF TRBV3-1 . TRBJ1-2 once 16
TGTGCCAGCAGCTTAGCAGGGATTGGTGGCGATACGCAGTATTTT CASSLAGIGGDTQYF TRBV7-2 . TRBJ2-3 few 15
TGTGCCAGCAGAAGGGACAGGGGAGGGACTGAAGCTTTCTTT CASRRDRGGTEAFF TRBV6-2/TRBV6-3 TRBD1 TRBJ1-1 . 14
TGCGCCAGCAGCCAGGCCGGGACAGGGAACCCCGGGGAGCTGTTTTTT CASSQAGTGNPGELFF TRBV4-3 TRBD1 TRBJ2-2 few 16